These 9 T cell receptor beta chains were all obtained from the same sample, sequenced in a study of shared clonotypes between healthy human individuals. Sequencing used immunoSEQ multiplex PCR; TCRdb keeps in-frame clones, though not all of them. Among about 470,000 clones listed, more than 75% were seen once. Sequenced sample: PBMCs. The receptors were sampled from a middle-aged woman in good health. Some clones in this sample may be carry-over from other donors' samples.

V and J are TRBV7-9 and TRBJ1-1; D perhaps matches TRBD1 (6 bases). The CDR3 loop spans 13 amino acids. Germline V lookup: CDR1 SEHNR, CDR2 FQNEAQ (reference sequence). The V and J ends lost 5 bases and 5 bases respectively, with 12 bases between them. CDR3 loop: CASSLGQPTEAFF. The CDR3 DNA reads as TGTGCCAGCAGCCTTGGACAGCCTACTGAAGCTTTCTTT.

The CDR3 bases are TGTGCCAGCAGCGTAGATGGGGTATCCTACAATGAGCAGTTCTTC. Its protein is CASSVDGVSYNEQFF. The V call is TRBV9, the J call TRBJ2-1; D not resolved. Deletions cut 0 bases from V and 1 base from J, with 8 bases between. CDR1 is SGDLS, CDR2 YYNGEE, per germline. CDR3 length equals 15 residues. The variable domain in full, completed from reference TRBV9 and TRBJ2-1, reads DSGVTQTPKHLITATGQRVTLRCSPRSGDLSVYWYQQSLDQGLQFLIQYYNGEERAKGNILERFSAQQFPDLHSELNLSSLELGDSALYFCASSVDGVSYNEQFFGPGTRLTVL.

This clone was seen repeatedly, ten times or more. The chain is built from TRBV2 and TRBJ1-5; 7 positions match TRBD1. V gave up 6 bases and J gave up 7 bases; unmatched junction bases: 12. CDR3 length equals 15 residues. The germline V gene encodes CDR1 SNHLY and CDR2 FYNNEI. The CDR3 spells CASSHTDRVRQPQHF. The CDR3 DNA follows: TGTGCCAGCAGCCACACTGACAGGGTACGCCAGCCCCAGCATTTT.

This sequence joins TRBV5-1 and TRBJ2-7; 10 positions agree with TRBD2. The germline V gene encodes CDR1 SGHRS and CDR2 YFSETQ. After removal of 7 bases from V and 2 bases from J, the junction contained 6 bases not matched to a gene. The CDR3 contains 14 residues. The CDR3 nucleotides are TGCGCCAGCCAGCGGAGCGGGAGGGCCTACGAGCAGTACTTC. It is translated as CASQRSGRAYEQYF.

The chain recombines TRBV7-9 with TRBJ2-7; D is perhaps TRBD1 or TRBD2 (5 bases each). Trimming shortened V by 5 bases and J by 12 bases, and 17 bases separated the two germline ends. The CDR3 totals 12 residues. Looked up from germline, CDR1 is SEHNR and CDR2 is FQNEAQ (reference sequence). Here the CDR3 DNA reads TGTGCCAGCAGCCCCGGGACCGAAATTCCGTACTTC. It specifies CASSPGTEIPYF. Using reference TRBV7-9 and TRBJ2-7 for the parts outside the CDR3, the full variable domain is DTGVSQNPRHKITKRGQNVTFRCDPISEHNRLYWYRQTLGQGPEFLTYFQNEAQLEKSRLLSDRFSAERPKGSFSTLEIQRTEQGDSAMYLCASSPGTEIPYFGPGTRLTVT.

This clone was seen once. V is TRBV30 and J is TRBJ2-1; D gene uncertain. V shed 2 bases and J shed 9 bases, with 14 bases lying between them. This CDR3 has 13 residues. Looked up from germline, CDR1 is GTSNPN and CDR2 is SVGIG (reference sequence). The CDR3 protein is CAWSLRTVGEQFF. The CDR3 bases are TGTGCCTGGAGTCTTAGGACCGTCGGTGAGCAGTTCTTC.

The chain is built from TRBV10-3 and TRBJ1-2, with a weak D call TRBD1 (5 bases). Germline loops: CDR1 ENHRY, CDR2 SYGVKD. The CDR3 length is 14 residues. V was cut by 0 bases and J by 9 bases, with 14 bases left in between. This chain's CDR3 is CAISESLGPASYTF. The DNA for the CDR3 is TGTGCCATCAGTGAGTCTCTGGGGCCTGCGAGCTACACCTTC.

The chain uses TRBV9 and TRBJ1-2; a weak D match, TRBD1 (5 bases). In germline, CDR1 is SGDLS, CDR2 YYNGEE. The CDR3 loop spans 14 amino acids. V gave up 4 bases and J gave up 7 bases, with 17 bases separating them. DNA of the CDR3: TGTGCCAGCAGCATAAGTCCAGGGTCGAGTGGCTACACCTTC. It is translated as CASSISPGSSGYTF.

J is TRBJ1-5 and V is TRBV5-1; D uncertain. Germline V gene sequence: CDR1 SGHRS, CDR2 YFSETQ. The V end lost 0 bases, the J end lost 6 bases, and 10 bases lay between the germline ends. The CDR3 totals 14 residues. For the CDR3, the DNA is TGCGCCAGCAGCTTGGACGGGGAGGCTCAGCCCCAGCATTTT. Translated, it gives CASSLDGEAQPQHF.